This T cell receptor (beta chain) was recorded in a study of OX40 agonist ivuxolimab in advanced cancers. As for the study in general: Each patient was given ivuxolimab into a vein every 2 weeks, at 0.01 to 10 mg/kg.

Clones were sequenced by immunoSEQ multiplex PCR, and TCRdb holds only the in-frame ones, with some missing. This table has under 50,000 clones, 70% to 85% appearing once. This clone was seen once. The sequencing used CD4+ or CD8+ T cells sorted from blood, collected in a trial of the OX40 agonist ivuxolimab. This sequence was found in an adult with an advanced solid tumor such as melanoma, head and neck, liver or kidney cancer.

Written as DNA, the CDR3 is TGTGCCAGCAGCCGAGAGTTCGGGAGGGGAGGGAATGAGCAGTTCTTC. Protein: CASSREFGRGGNEQFF. The V and J genes are TRBV5-8 and TRBJ2-1; the match to TRBD2 covers 8 bases. The CDR3 totals 16 residues. Germline trimming cut 4 bases from V and 7 bases from J; bases unmatched to any gene: 13. CDR1 and CDR2 (germline): SGHTS, YDEGEE. Full variable domain (outside the CDR3, taken from reference TRBV5-8 and TRBJ2-1): EAGVTQSPTHLIKTRGQQATLRCSPISGHTSVYWYQQALGLGLQFLLWYDEGEERNRGNFPPRFSGRQFPNYSSELNVNALELEDSALYLCASSREFGRGGNEQFFGPGTRLTVL.